Sequencing of this T cell receptor beta chain was carried out in a study of blood T cell repertoires in COVID-19 (dated by TCRdb to about 2020). Concerning the study at large: Recovered participants in ImmuneRACE Cohort 3 were defined as having two consecutive negative NP/OP PCR tests, clearance from a healthcare professional, or resolution of symptoms. The dataset comprised deeply sampled blood TCRbeta repertoires from subjects exposed to, actively infected with, or recovered from COVID-19. The collaborator samples originated in the United States, Italy and Spain and spanned the acute and convalescent phases of COVID-19. A de-identified subject ID, COVID-19 status, age in years and sex were almost always included in the sample metadata. Where available, HLA class I and class II types were obtained from metadata supplied by the sample provider rather than from assay-based typing. The prospective study material was composed of cDNA or gDNA derived from T cells, B-cell-depleted T cells, or PBMCs. A freely available public database, intended as a resource for researchers studying the immune response to SARS-CoV-2, is where the repertoires were released. Samples were obtained from the ongoing ImmuneRACE study (first 160 participants) and from about 1,300 subjects provided by 6 global collaborators.

V is cut by 4 bases and J by 0 bases, and the space between the germline ends is 9 bases. The CDR3 numbers 15 residues from cysteine through phenylalanine. Only CDR3 DNA remains: 45 bases, in frame from the first base. Based on the germline V gene (reference sequence), the CDR1 and CDR2 sequences are LGHDT and YNNKEL. In the prospective study, participants were 18 to 89 years old, resided in fewer than 25 geographic areas of the United States, and were enrolled through a virtual design. To assign participants to cohorts, the prospective study relied on clinical history that participants themselves reported in a screening survey and a study questionnaire. In the prospective study, whole blood, serum and a nasopharyngeal or oropharyngeal swab were collected from each participant by mobile phlebotomists. Prospective study participants could optionally give additional blood draws and questionnaires over an approximately two-month period. Before DNA extraction, blood samples from the prospective study were shipped at room temperature or frozen.

TCRbeta CDR3 regions were amplified from genomic DNA by means of the immunoSEQ Assay, a bias-controlled multiplex PCR. In the source study's methods: Nucleated cell counts per sample were estimated from amplification of reference gene primers within the assay. Sequence reads were collapsed and filtered to measure the absolute abundance of every unique TCRbeta CDR3 rearrangement. For each sample, productive Simpson clonality was calculated by taking the square root of Simpson's diversity index across productive rearrangements. Drawn from immuneACCESS, this table holds only the in-frame rearrangements with V and J called that TCRdb kept. Clones are partly lost; checked studies trace under half to an unresolved V gene and leave the rest unexplained. D and trimming were read from the DNA, whereas the V and J calls and clone size are those reported in that table. The sample table records approximately 360,000 clones; roughly 86% of these occur just once. Roughly 2% of the sample belongs to the ten largest clones.

General conclusions and limits of the study: The quantity of clinical and demographic metadata differed by source and by participant and was supplied without curation.

Of note for this clone: Which antigen it targets is not known. No base qualities exist here, and no much larger clone lies one base off it.

The sample was PBMCs or T cells enriched from blood (not recorded which). The chain joins TRBV3-1 (or the pseudogene TRBV3-2) to TRBJ2-2; no D gene is confidently identified. The receptor comes from a man aged 35 to 55 in a cohort exposed to, infected with or recovered from COVID-19 (not recorded which). DNA sequence: TGTGCCAGCAGCCCGAATCTAGCGAACACCGGGGAGCTGTTTTTT. Its protein reads: CASSPNLANTGELFF.